This TCR beta chain came from a study of CD8+CD57+ T cells in acquired aplastic anemia. CDR1 is SGDLS and CDR2 is YYNGEE in the germline V gene. This CDR3 has 14 residues. Trimming took 3 bases from V and 14 from J, leaving 23 bases between them. Only patients with CD8+CD57+ cell expansion on flow cytometry were chosen for sequencing. The table lists this clonotype with a count of one. It was genomic DNA that served as the template for profiling TCR beta VDJ and CDR3. Each CDR3 protein is one row after TCRdb ran MiXCR on the reads. The sample has about 270,000 distinct CDR3 sequences, approximately 82% seen once; the top ten hold about 41%.

The source of this sequence is a human donor with aplastic anemia. The sequenced sample consisted of sorted CD4+, CD8+, or CD8+CD57+ T cells (not recorded which) from PBMCs. The chain carries TRBV9 and TRBJ2-5; tentatively, D is TRBD2 (5 bases). CDR3 amino acids: CASSGGSDPQNFYF. For the CDR3, the DNA is TGTGCCAGCAGCGGAGGGTCAGATCCGCAGAATTTTTACTTC.